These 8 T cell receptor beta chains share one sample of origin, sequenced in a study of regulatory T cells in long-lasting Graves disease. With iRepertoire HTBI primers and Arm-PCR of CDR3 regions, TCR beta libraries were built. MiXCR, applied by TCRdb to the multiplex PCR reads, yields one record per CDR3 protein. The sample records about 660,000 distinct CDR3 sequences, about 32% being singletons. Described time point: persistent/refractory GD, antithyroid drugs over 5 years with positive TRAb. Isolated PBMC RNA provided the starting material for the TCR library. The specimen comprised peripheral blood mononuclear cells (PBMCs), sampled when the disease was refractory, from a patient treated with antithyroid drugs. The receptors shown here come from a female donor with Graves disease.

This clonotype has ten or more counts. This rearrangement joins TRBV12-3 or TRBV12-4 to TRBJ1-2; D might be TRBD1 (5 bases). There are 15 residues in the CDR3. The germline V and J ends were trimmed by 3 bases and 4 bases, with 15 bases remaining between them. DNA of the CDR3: TGTGCCAGCAGTTTTGGCAGGGAAGTATCCTATGGCTACACCTTC. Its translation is CASSFGREVSYGYTF.

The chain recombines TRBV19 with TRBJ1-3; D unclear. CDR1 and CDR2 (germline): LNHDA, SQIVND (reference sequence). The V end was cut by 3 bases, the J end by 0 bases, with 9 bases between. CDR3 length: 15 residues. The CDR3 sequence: CASSMSTRSGNTIYF. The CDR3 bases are TGTGCCAGTAGTATGTCAACCCGCTCTGGAAACACCATATATTTT. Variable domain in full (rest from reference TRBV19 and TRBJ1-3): DGGITQSPKYLFRKEGQNVTLSCEQNLNHDAMYWYRQDPGQGLRLIYYSQIVNDFQKGDIAEGYSVSREKKESFPLTVTSAQKNPTAFYLCASSMSTRSGNTIYFGEGSWLTVV.

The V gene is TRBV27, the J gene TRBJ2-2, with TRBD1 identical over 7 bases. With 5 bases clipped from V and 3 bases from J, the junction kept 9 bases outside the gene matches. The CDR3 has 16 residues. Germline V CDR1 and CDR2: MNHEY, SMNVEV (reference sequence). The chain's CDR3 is CASSLYRGRYTGELFF. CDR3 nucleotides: TGTGCCAGCAGTCTATACAGGGGCCGATACACCGGGGAGCTGTTTTTT.

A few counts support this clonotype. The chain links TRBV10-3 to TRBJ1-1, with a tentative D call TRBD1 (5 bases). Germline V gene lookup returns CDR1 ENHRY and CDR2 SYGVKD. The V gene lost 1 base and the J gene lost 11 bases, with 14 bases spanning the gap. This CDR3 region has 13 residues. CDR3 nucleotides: TGTGCCATCAGTGAGTTGAGCGGGACTATGGCTTTCTTT. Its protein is CAISELSGTMAFF.

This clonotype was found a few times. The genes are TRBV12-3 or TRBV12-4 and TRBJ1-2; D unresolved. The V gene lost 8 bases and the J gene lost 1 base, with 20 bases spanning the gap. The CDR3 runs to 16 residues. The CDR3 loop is CASHSADLNINYGYTF. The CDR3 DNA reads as TGTGCCAGCCACTCAGCCGACCTCAACATTAACTATGGCTACACCTTC.

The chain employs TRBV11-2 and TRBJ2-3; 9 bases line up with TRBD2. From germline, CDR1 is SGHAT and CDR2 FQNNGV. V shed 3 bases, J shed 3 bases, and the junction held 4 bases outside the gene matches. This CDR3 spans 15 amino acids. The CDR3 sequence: CASSFSGSWTDTQYF. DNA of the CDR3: TGTGCCAGCAGCTTTAGCGGGAGTTGGACAGATACGCAGTATTTT.

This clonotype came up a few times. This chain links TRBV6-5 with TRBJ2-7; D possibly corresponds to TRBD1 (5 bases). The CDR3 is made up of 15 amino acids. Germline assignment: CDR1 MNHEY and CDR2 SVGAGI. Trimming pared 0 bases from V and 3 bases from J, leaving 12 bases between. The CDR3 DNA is TGTGCCAGCAGTTACTCGCGACAGCTCGGCTACGAGCAGTACTTC. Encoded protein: CASSYSRQLGYEQYF.

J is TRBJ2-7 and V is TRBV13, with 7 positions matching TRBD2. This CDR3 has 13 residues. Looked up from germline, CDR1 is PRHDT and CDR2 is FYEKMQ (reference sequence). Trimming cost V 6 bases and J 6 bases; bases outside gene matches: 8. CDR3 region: CASRQGPGGEQYF. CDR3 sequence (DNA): TGTGCCAGCAGACAAGGCCCGGGGGGCGAGCAGTACTTC.